Below are 24 T cell receptor beta chains sequenced from a single sample in a study of OX40 agonist ivuxolimab in advanced cancers. Generated by immunoSEQ multiplex PCR, the TCRdb table keeps only in-frame clones and is missing some. The table has about 12,000 clones, roughly 77% seen once. The material sequenced was CD4+ or CD8+ T cells sorted from blood, taken in a trial of the OX40 agonist ivuxolimab. Every receptor here comes from an adult with an advanced solid tumor such as melanoma, head and neck, liver or kidney cancer.

This clone appeared once. This chain uses TRBV6-1 with TRBJ1-2; D is unresolved. The V end was cut by 5 bases, the J end by 2 bases, with 9 bases between. The CDR3 extends over 13 amino acids. CDR1 MNHNS and CDR2 SASEGT come from the germline V gene. This chain's CDR3 is CASSWTANYGYTF. Written as DNA, the CDR3 is TGTGCCAGCAGTTGGACGGCAAACTATGGCTACACCTTC.

This clone was picked up a small number of times. CDR3 in amino acids: CASSPREYASYEQYF. CDR3 nucleotides: TGTGCCAGCAGTCCCCGGGAGTACGCGTCCTACGAGCAGTACTTC. This sequence joins TRBV27 and TRBJ2-7, with D maybe TRBD2 (6 bases). Between the trimmed V and J ends, which lost 5 bases and 1 base, there was a span of 15 bases. The CDR3 extends over 15 amino acids. CDR1 is MNHEY, CDR2 SMNVEV, per germline (reference sequence).

This clone has a handful of counts. The chain employs TRBV2 and TRBJ1-5; D remains ambiguous. The CDR3 covers 14 residues. In germline, CDR1 is SNHLY, CDR2 FYNNEI. Trimming took off 6 bases at V and 1 base at J, with 10 bases between the two ends. CDR3 coding DNA: TGTGCCAGCAGCATAGAGGTGAGCAATCAGCCCCAGCATTTT. This encodes CASSIEVSNQPQHF.

As regards this clone: Additional DNA sequences in this sample encode the identical CDR3. The V call is TRBV6-1, the J call TRBJ1-1, with D possibly TRBD1 on 5 matching bases. The V end was cut by 2 bases, the J end by 8 bases, with 15 bases between. CDR3 length: 14 amino acids. Germline lookup yields CDR1 MNHNS and CDR2 SASEGT. The CDR3 DNA sequence: TGTGCCAGCAGTGAATCTCGGGGGTTCACCGAAGCTTTCTTT. Its translation: CASSESRGFTEAFF.

This clone turned up a few times. The gene calls are TRBV7-6 and TRBJ2-1; unclear D gene. Trimming removed 4 bases from V and 4 bases from J, with 14 bases in between. The length of the CDR3 is 15 residues. The germline gives CDR1 SGHVS, CDR2 FNYEAQ. The CDR3 protein is CASSSLGSAYNEQFF. As DNA, the CDR3 is TGTGCCAGCAGCTCTCTGGGATCAGCATACAATGAGCAGTTCTTC.

V usage is TRBV15 and J usage is TRBJ2-5, with a tentative D call TRBD2 (6 bases). Germline V gene data show CDR1 as LNHNV and CDR2 as YYDKDF (reference sequence). Trimming left V 3 bases short and J 4 bases short, with 12 bases between. The CDR3 loop spans 14 amino acids. The CDR3: CATSSRRDGETQYF. CDR3 nucleotide sequence: TGTGCCACCAGCAGTAGGAGGGACGGAGAGACCCAGTACTTC.

The rearrangement joins TRBV12-5 to TRBJ2-7; D perhaps matches TRBD2 (5 bases). Deletions cut 5 bases from V and 0 bases from J, with 11 bases between. Germline V gene sequence: CDR1 LGHNT, CDR2 FRNRAP. There are 14 residues in the CDR3. CDR3 sequence (DNA): TGTGCTAGTGGTGTAGCGCTGAGCTCCTACGAGCAGTACTTC. This encodes CASGVALSSYEQYF.

The chain uses TRBV27 and TRBJ2-1; D gene ambiguous. Trimming shortened V by 5 bases and J by 9 bases, and 14 bases separated the two germline ends. Germline values: CDR1 MNHEY, CDR2 SMNVEV (reference sequence). The CDR3 covers 13 residues. The CDR3 sequence: CASSTKIVSEQFF. CDR3 in DNA: TGTGCCAGCAGTACAAAAATTGTGAGTGAGCAGTTCTTC.

The chain carries TRBV2 and TRBJ2-7, with 9 bases identical to TRBD2. V lost 3 bases and J lost 1; bases outside the gene matches: 4. Germline V gene data show CDR1 as SNHLY and CDR2 as FYNNEI. The CDR3 totals 15 residues. In nucleotides, the CDR3 is TGTGCCAGCAGTGATCCCCTAGCGGGATCCTACGAGCAGTACTTC. This encodes CASSDPLAGSYEQYF.

The chain links TRBV7-6 to TRBJ2-5, with D uncertain. CDR3 length: 13 amino acids. Germline V gene data show CDR1 as SGHVS and CDR2 as FNYEAQ. The germline V and J ends were trimmed by 2 bases and 1 base, with 5 bases remaining between them. The CDR3 region has the DNA TGTGCCAGCAGCTTAAATGTCCAAGAGACCCAGTACTTC. This codes for CASSLNVQETQYF.

The rearrangement links TRBV6-5 to TRBJ2-7; weak D call: TRBD2 (6 bases). The V end was cut by 2 bases, the J end by 7 bases, with 9 bases between. Looked up from germline, CDR1 is MNHEY and CDR2 is SVGAGI. The CDR3 runs 12 residues. The CDR3 nucleotides read TGTGCCAGCAGTTACGGGGGAGGAGAGCAGTACTTC. It is translated as CASSYGGGEQYF.

This clone occurred a few times. The CDR3 reads CASSERGTDPSSGANVLTF. In DNA, the CDR3 is TGTGCCAGCAGCGAGAGGGGGACAGATCCTAGCTCTGGGGCCAACGTCCTGACTTTC. The V call is TRBV9, the J call TRBJ2-6; TRBD1 aligns across 7 bases. Germline V gene sequence: CDR1 SGDLS, CDR2 YYNGEE. J was trimmed by 0 bases and V by 3 bases; bases with no gene match: 12. The CDR3 length is 19 residues.

This clone was picked up a small number of times. Other DNA sequences in this specimen translate into the identical CDR3. This chain uses TRBV7-9 with TRBJ1-1; a possible D gene is TRBD1 (5 bases). With 6 bases removed from V and 0 bases from J, the gap between germline ends came to 14 bases. Germline V gene data show CDR1 as SEHNR and CDR2 as FQNEAQ (reference sequence). The CDR3 runs 15 residues. CDR3 DNA sequence: TGTGCCAGCAGGGGGCCGGGGCAGGTGAACACTGAAGCTTTCTTT. This sequence encodes CASRGPGQVNTEAFF.

The chain is built from TRBV28 and TRBJ2-7; either TRBD1 or TRBD2 may supply D (7 bases each). The germline CDR1 and CDR2 sequences are MDHEN and SYDVKM. V lost 3 bases and J 0 bases, leaving 12 bases between the germline ends. The CDR3 contains 15 residues. The DNA for the CDR3 is TGTGCCAGCAGTTTTGCAGGGGGGGGCTCCTACGAGCAGTACTTC. As protein: CASSFAGGGSYEQYF.

Here the CDR3 reads CSVVQDTGELFF. CDR3 sequence (DNA): TGCAGCGTTGTTCAGGACACCGGGGAGCTGTTTTTT. The chain has TRBV29-1 and TRBJ2-2, with D unresolved. The V gene's germline CDR1 is SQVTM and CDR2 ANQGSEA. This CDR3 comprises 12 residues. Trimming stripped 4 bases from V and 3 bases from J, with 6 bases between.

This clone was counted between two and nine times. The V call is TRBV21-1, the J call TRBJ2-3. TRBV21-1 is described as a pseudogene. This CDR3 has 15 amino acids. The CDR3 DNA reads as TGTGCCAGCAGCAAAACTTCTGGGAGCACAGATACGCAGTATTTT. It codes for CASSKTSGSTDTQYF.

Here the CDR3 DNA reads TGTGCCACCAGCTATTATAGGGGTAGGGATGAGCAGTTCTTC. This codes for CATSYYRGRDEQFF. This chain connects TRBV15 to TRBJ2-1; TRBD1 might be the D (5 bases). Germline CDR1 LNHNV, CDR2 YYDKDF (reference sequence). The CDR3 is made up of 14 amino acids. V lost 5 bases to trimming and J lost 8 bases, with 16 bases between them.

Only a few counts were recorded for this clone. The CDR3 loop is CASSQDWGENTEAFF. As DNA, the CDR3 is TGTGCCAGCAGCCAAGATTGGGGAGAGAACACTGAAGCTTTCTTT. The chain is built from TRBV4-2 and TRBJ1-1; D not certain. V lost 0 bases, J lost 1 base, and 9 bases lay in between. The CDR3 length is 15 residues. Germline V gene lookup returns CDR1 LGHNA and CDR2 YNFKEQ.

The V call is TRBV28, the J call TRBJ2-7; no definite D call. V was shortened by 3 bases and J by 2 bases, with 8 bases between the two germline ends. Germline V CDR1 and CDR2: MDHEN, SYDVKM. The length of the CDR3 is 13 residues. The CDR3 nucleotides read TGTGCCAGCAGTTTGAACAGAGCCTACGAGCAGTACTTC. Protein: CASSLNRAYEQYF.

This sequence joins TRBV27 and TRBJ1-4; 9 positions match TRBD1. The CDR3 contains 15 residues. Germline lookup yields CDR1 MNHEY and CDR2 SMNVEV (reference sequence). After removal of 5 bases from V and 4 bases from J, the junction contained 5 bases not matched to a gene. CDR3 DNA: TGTGCCAGCAGTCTTGGGACAGGGCGTAATGAAAAACTGTTTTTT. This sequence encodes CASSLGTGRNEKLFF.

The J gene is TRBJ2-7, the V gene TRBV4-2; 11 bases agree with TRBD1. From germline, CDR1 is LGHNA and CDR2 YNFKEQ. V was pared by 1 base and J by 2 bases, with 7 bases of the junction left unmatched. This CDR3 is built from 17 residues. The CDR3 DNA is TGTGCCAGCAGCCAAGGGGCCCCGGGACAGGGGGCCTACGAGCAGTACTTC. It specifies CASSQGAPGQGAYEQYF.

V usage is TRBV28 and J usage is TRBJ2-7, with D hard to call. V lost 5 bases, J lost 6 bases, and 20 bases lay in between. Germline V gene data show CDR1 as MDHEN and CDR2 as SYDVKM. The CDR3 totals 15 residues. The CDR3 region is CASSVPDGKGFEQYF. The CDR3 DNA is TGTGCCAGCAGTGTACCGGATGGAAAAGGGTTCGAGCAGTACTTC.

This sequence joins TRBV4-2 and TRBJ1-2; D gene uncertain. The V gene lost 4 bases and the J gene lost 5 bases, with 17 bases spanning the gap. CDR1 and CDR2 from the germline V gene are LGHNA and YNFKEQ. This CDR3 has 15 residues. The CDR3 region has the DNA TGTGCCAGCAGCCTCGTGGGGAGGTTCGATTATGGCTACACCTTC. The encoded protein is CASSLVGRFDYGYTF.

V is TRBV5-6 and J is TRBJ1-4; TRBD1 matches 10 bases. The J segment lost 7 bases and the V segment lost 3 bases, leaving 6 bases of the junction unmatched. Germline lookup yields CDR1 SGHDT and CDR2 YYEEEE. The CDR3 is 15 amino acids. CDR3 in DNA: TGTGCCAGCAGCTCCCCCGGGACAGGGGTTGAAAAACTGTTTTTT. The encoded protein is CASSSPGTGVEKLFF.